These 3 T cell receptor beta chains originate from one sample sequenced in a study of early T cells in non-severe SARS-CoV-2 infection (TCRdb year 2021). Receptor libraries were prepared by 5' RACE. The sequencer listed for this sample is NextSeq 500. Clones were called with MiXCR by TCRdb after fastp trimmed the public reads at Q25, and only in-frame beta chains were retained. Duplicate CDR3 protein sequences are folded into a single record with the most common DNA and genes. Across this sample there are tens of thousands of distinct CDR3 sequences, with around 6.9% seen only once. Approximately 3% of the sample is held by the ten biggest clonotypes. The source was whole blood, collected at baseline. Every receptor here comes from an adult who was a healthcare worker with PCR-confirmed SARS-CoV-2 infection or an uninfected control (not recorded which).

In its sample, this clonotype was seen many times. The chain carries TRBV4-3 and TRBJ2-6; D remains ambiguous. Trimming shortened V by 7 bases and J by 0 bases, and 16 bases separated the two germline ends. CDR3 size: 17 residues. The germline V gene has CDR1 LGHNA and CDR2 YSLEER. CDR3 DNA sequence: TGCGCCAGCACCAAACGGACGGCGAGCTCTGGGGCCAACGTCCTGACTTTC. This gives the protein CASTKRTASSGANVLTF.

The chain combines TRBV3-1 with TRBJ2-5; possibly TRBD1 for D (7 bases). This CDR3 spans 14 amino acids. Germline V gene data show CDR1 as LGHDT and CDR2 as YNNKEL (reference sequence). Trimming took 5 bases from V and 1 from J, leaving 11 bases between them. CDR3 residues: CASSLRDSQETQYF. In nucleotides, the CDR3 is TGTGCCAGCAGCTTGCGGGACAGCCAAGAGACCCAGTACTTC.

This clonotype was observed at least ten times. The chain employs TRBV5-6 and TRBJ1-2, with D tentatively TRBD1 (5 bases). Germline V gene sequence: CDR1 SGHDT, CDR2 YYEEEE. V dropped 0 bases and J dropped 2 bases, with 11 bases sitting between them. CDR3 length: 15 amino acids. The chain's CDR3 is CASSLVGLENYGYTF. The CDR3 nucleotides read TGTGCCAGCAGCTTGGTGGGACTGGAAAACTATGGCTACACCTTC.